This paragraph covers one T cell receptor (beta chain) sequence. Its antigen is still unknown. Trimming left V 6 bases short and J 4 bases short, with 12 bases between. CDR3 length: 13 amino acids. CDR1 and CDR2 (germline): KGHSH, LQKENI. Timing groups of about 4 and about 12 weeks for second doses were pooled. Sequencing used immunoSEQ multiplex PCR; TCRdb keeps in-frame clones, though not all of them. The repertoire has approximately 170,000 clones, about 90% of them found once; the top ten carry around 0.98%. This record belongs to a study of T cell responses to AZD1222 COVID-19 vaccine. The study's findings and limits: Nearly half of spike-specific TCRs reportedly target variant regions that are unmutated in the B.1.351 and B.1.1.7 variants. The number of AZD1222 recipients seropositive at baseline was only six.

Sequenced material: peripheral blood, taken 28 days after the second AZD1222 dose. The chain has TRBV18 and TRBJ1-1; TRBD1 is a possible D gene (6 bases). This clonotype was obtained from an adult who received the AZD1222 COVID-19 vaccine. Here the CDR3 reads CASSQPGATEAFF. For the CDR3, the DNA is TGTGCCAGCTCCCAGCCGGGGGCCACTGAAGCTTTCTTT.